This T cell receptor (beta chain) was identified in a study of T cell clones after liver transplantation. TCRdb's copy holds only in-frame clones and misses some; the assay was immunoSEQ multiplex PCR. The table has roughly 120,000 clones, roughly nine tenths seen once. V dropped 5 bases and J dropped 4 bases, with 21 bases sitting between them. This CDR3 spans 16 amino acids. The V gene's germline CDR1 is SGHNT and CDR2 YYREEE (reference sequence). The source was CD4+ T cells from blood, collected 12 months after liver transplant. The chain has TRBV5-4 and TRBJ2-5; D may match TRBD1 or TRBD2 (7 bases each). The sequence was collected from a human patient who received a liver transplant. These T cells may partly come from the graft donor. DNA for the CDR3: TGTGCCAGCAGGGACCAGGGGGGGCAGGGAGGAGAGACCCAGTACTTC. Amino acid sequence: CASRDQGGQGGETQYF.